The 27 T cell receptor beta chains below were found in one sample sequenced in a study of CD8+CD57+ T cells in acquired aplastic anemia. Sequencing involved patients with CD8+CD57+ cell expansion previously shown by flow cytometry. Genomic DNA, serving as template, underwent TCR beta VDJ and CDR3 profiling. TCRdb reanalysed the reads using MiXCR and keeps one entry per CDR3 protein. The sample lists about 58,000 distinct CDR3 sequences; 55% to 70% were seen once. The sequenced sample was sorted CD4+, CD8+, or CD8+CD57+ T cells (not recorded which) from PBMCs. The receptors were sampled from a human donor with aplastic anemia.

This clonotype was counted only a few times. The chain joins TRBV15 to TRBJ1-4; 9 bases are shared with TRBD1. Germline-derived CDR1 and CDR2 are LNHNV and YYDKDF (reference sequence). Trimming took 5 bases from V and 8 from J; bases not matched to a gene: 6. The CDR3 spans 14 residues. CDR3 DNA: TGTGCCACCAGCGGCCGGGACAGGGCGGAAAAACTGTTTTTT. Translated: CATSGRDRAEKLFF.

The V and J genes are TRBV7-9 and TRBJ1-1; no reliable D call. Germline V gene data show CDR1 as SEHNR and CDR2 as FQNEAQ (reference sequence). V shed 5 bases and J shed 8 bases, with 12 bases lying between them. The CDR3 length is 12 residues. CDR3 DNA: TGTGCCAGCAGCGATATCACTGAAGAAGCTTTCTTT. It is translated as CASSDITEEAFF.

The V call is TRBV24-1, the J call TRBJ2-7; TRBD2 agrees at 13 bases. Trimming removed 3 bases from V and 0 bases from J; junction bases left unmatched: 7. Germline V gives CDR1 KGHDR, CDR2 SFDVKD. The CDR3 has 18 residues. The CDR3: CATSDPGTSGTNSYEQYF. CDR3 DNA: TGTGCCACCAGTGATCCCGGGACTAGCGGGACAAACTCCTACGAGCAGTACTTC.

The gene calls are TRBV10-3 and TRBJ1-2; 9 bases agree with TRBD1. CDR1 and CDR2 from the germline V gene are ENHRY and SYGVKD. This CDR3 has 15 residues. After removal of 3 bases from V and 4 bases from J, the junction contained 6 bases not matched to a gene. The chain's CDR3 is CAISERDRVFYGYTF. CDR3 nucleotides: TGTGCCATCAGTGAAAGGGACAGGGTTTTCTATGGCTACACCTTC.

This rearrangement joins TRBV11-1 to TRBJ2-1; D gene unclear. The CDR3 has 14 residues. With 5 bases removed from V and 0 bases from J, the gap between germline ends came to 8 bases. The germline V gene has CDR1 SGHAT and CDR2 FQDESV (reference sequence). DNA for the CDR3: TGTGCCAGCAGCGTACTGCCCTCCTACAATGAGCAGTTCTTC. This encodes CASSVLPSYNEQFF.

This sequence joins TRBV7-3 and TRBJ1-6; D is possibly TRBD1 (6 bases). The CDR3 length is 13 residues. The V gene lost 5 bases and the J gene lost 10 bases, with 12 bases spanning the gap. The germline V gene has CDR1 SGHTA and CDR2 FQGTGA. CDR3 nucleotides: TGTGCCAGCAGCCCAGGGGCCGCGTCACCCCTCCACTTT. Translated: CASSPGAASPLHF.

The gene calls are TRBV10-3 and TRBJ1-1, with a tentative D call TRBD1 (6 bases). Germline CDR1 is ENHRY and CDR2 is SYGVKD. Trimming shortened V by 3 bases and J by 8 bases, and 22 bases separated the two germline ends. The CDR3 consists of 16 residues. The CDR3 bases are TGTGCCATCAGTGAAACAGGGCATGATGTCTCCCCCGAAGCTTTCTTT. It codes for CAISETGHDVSPEAFF.

This clonotype was recorded only once. This chain connects TRBV10-3 to TRBJ2-7; D gene uncertain. This CDR3 is 14 amino acids long. V lost 10 bases and J lost 4, with 20 bases in between. Germline V gives CDR1 ENHRY, CDR2 SYGVKD. Here the CDR3 DNA reads TGTGCCAGCTCACCTGCGCCAGGAACATACGAGCAGTACTTC. Translated: CASSPAPGTYEQYF.

The rearrangement uses TRBV14 and TRBJ2-7; D uncertain. CDR3 length: 13 amino acids. Per germline, CDR1 SGHDN and CDR2 FVKESK. Trimming took off 8 bases at V and 4 bases at J, with 15 bases between the two ends. CDR3 amino acids: CASLRTGSYEQYF. CDR3 in DNA: TGTGCCAGCCTAAGGACGGGCTCGTACGAGCAGTACTTC.

This chain joins TRBV15 and TRBJ2-7; D is ambiguous. The V end was cut by 1 base, the J end by 3 bases, with 13 bases between. This CDR3 contains 15 residues. Germline lookup yields CDR1 LNHNV and CDR2 YYDKDF (reference sequence). CDR3 nucleotide sequence: TGTGCCACCAGCAGAGTCCCCGGATCGAGCTACGAGCAGTACTTC. This encodes CATSRVPGSSYEQYF.

This clonotype has just a few counts. The chain carries TRBV20-1 and TRBJ2-5; D ambiguous. There are 10 residues in the CDR3. Germline values: CDR1 DFQATT, CDR2 SNEGSKA (reference sequence). V was pared by 4 bases and J by 2 bases, with 2 bases between. The CDR3 nucleotides read TGCAGTGCTACGCAAGAGACCCAGTACTTC. It translates to CSATQETQYF.

This clonotype was recorded many times. The chain has TRBV7-2 and TRBJ2-2, with TRBD2 identical over 8 bases. Germline V gives CDR1 SGHTA, CDR2 FQGNSA. The J segment lost 2 bases and the V segment lost 2 bases, leaving 7 bases of the junction unmatched. This CDR3 is 17 amino acids long. CDR3 sequence: CASSLLAGALNTGELFF. The CDR3 DNA reads TGTGCCAGCAGCTTACTAGCGGGTGCCCTAAACACCGGGGAGCTGTTTTTT.

The chain combines TRBV11-1 with TRBJ2-1, with 9 bases lining up with TRBD2. Germline-derived CDR1 and CDR2 are SGHAT and FQDESV (reference sequence). The CDR3 consists of 16 residues. V trimming: 1 base; J trimming: 6 bases; junction bases outside the gene matches: 7. The CDR3 reads CASSLGGTSYFNEQFF. The CDR3 DNA follows: TGTGCCAGCAGCTTAGGGGGGACTAGCTACTTCAATGAGCAGTTCTTC.

The V and J genes are TRBV29-1 and TRBJ2-1; TRBD2 might be the D (6 bases). The V and J ends lost 1 base and 5 bases respectively, with 6 bases between them. Germline CDR1 and CDR2: SQVTM and ANQGSEA. The CDR3 runs 12 residues. The CDR3 reads CSVEGTNNEQFF. The CDR3 region has the DNA TGCAGCGTTGAAGGGACTAACAATGAGCAGTTCTTC.

Concerning this clonotype itself: The conserved phenylalanine or tryptophan normally closing the CDR3 is absent here, so this likely arose from a read error. The rearrangement links TRBV10-3 to TRBJ1-2; 7 bases line up with TRBD1. The germline gives CDR1 ENHRY, CDR2 SYGVKD. V dropped 11 bases and J dropped 2; count of bases not matched to a gene: 5. This CDR3 region has 12 residues. The CDR3 loop reads CAVGQANYGYTL. The CDR3 region has the DNA TGTGCCGTAGGACAGGCCAACTATGGCTACACCCTC.

The CDR3 coding sequence is TGCGCCAGCAGCGTCGGGAGGGGCGAAGAGACCCAGTACTTC. Translating gives CASSVGRGEETQYF. The chain employs TRBV5-1 and TRBJ2-5, with TRBD2 matching 8 bases. Trimming removed 4 bases from V and 3 bases from J; junction bases left unmatched: 5. The CDR3 length is 14 residues. Germline loops: CDR1 SGHRS, CDR2 YFSETQ.

This chain uses TRBV2 with TRBJ2-5, with D unclear. V was trimmed by 4 bases and J by 2 bases, leaving 5 bases between them. Germline assignment: CDR1 SNHLY and CDR2 FYNNEI. CDR3 length: 12 residues. The CDR3 spells CASSGPQETQYF. The CDR3 DNA follows: TGTGCCAGCAGTGGACCGCAAGAGACCCAGTACTTC.

V gene TRBV7-9 combines with J gene TRBJ1-1; the match to TRBD1 covers 12 bases. The germline V gene has CDR1 SEHNR and CDR2 FQNEAQ (reference sequence). J lost 13 bases, V lost 3 bases, and 6 bases had no gene match. This CDR3 is 13 amino acids long. CDR3 sequence: CASSLLGQGAGFF. For the CDR3, the DNA is TGTGCCAGCAGCTTGTTGGGACAGGGGGCGGGTTTCTTT.

The chain carries TRBV4-1 and TRBJ2-7, with 10 bases lining up with TRBD2. The CDR3 consists of 18 residues. Germline V lookup: CDR1 MGHRA, CDR2 YSYEKL. V was clipped by 2 bases and J by 5 bases; unmatched bases: 15. The CDR3 nucleotides read TGCGCCAGCAGCCAAACCCGAGCAAAAGCGGGAGGGCCGAACGAGCAGTACTTC. Encoded protein: CASSQTRAKAGGPNEQYF.

This clonotype was seen a single time. The V call is TRBV20-1, the J call TRBJ2-2; 15 bases fit TRBD2. V was pared by 5 bases and J by 6 bases, with 1 base of the junction left unmatched. Germline V gene data show CDR1 as DFQATT and CDR2 as SNEGSKA (reference sequence). The CDR3 consists of 14 residues. CDR3 amino acids: CSAGLAGGAGELFF. DNA of the CDR3: TGCAGTGCTGGACTAGCGGGAGGGGCCGGGGAGCTGTTTTTT.

This clonotype was detected a few times. The chain links TRBV2 to TRBJ1-1; TRBD1 is a possible D gene (6 bases). The V gene lost 9 bases and the J gene lost 3 bases, with 14 bases spanning the gap. The CDR3 contains 13 residues. Germline lookup yields CDR1 SNHLY and CDR2 FYNNEI. In DNA, the CDR3 is TGTGCCAGTAACAGGGTGTCGGACACTGAAGCTTTCTTT. Residues: CASNRVSDTEAFF.

For this clonotype: A single base separates this from a much larger clone, so it may be a read error. The genes are TRBV27 and TRBJ2-3; the match to TRBD2 covers 8 bases. J gave up 6 bases and V 2 bases, and 4 bases lay outside the gene matches. CDR3 length: 14 residues. Per the germline V gene, CDR1 is MNHEY and CDR2 is SMNVEV (reference sequence). Written as DNA, the CDR3 is TGTGCCAGCAGTTTAGCGGGGGGCGAGGATACGCAGTATTTT. Translation gives CASSLAGGEDTQYF.

This clonotype has ten or more counts. This chain connects TRBV7-9 to TRBJ2-3, with a weak D call TRBD2 (5 bases). This CDR3 has 14 amino acids. The V gene's germline CDR1 is SEHNR and CDR2 FQNEAQ (reference sequence). With 7 bases removed from V and 4 bases from J, the gap between germline ends came to 15 bases. This CDR3 reads CASTPPEGADTQYF. The CDR3 DNA reads TGTGCCAGCACTCCACCCGAGGGCGCAGATACGCAGTATTTT.

The chain carries TRBV15 and TRBJ1-5; D gene unclear. V lost 1 base and J lost 7, with 5 bases in between. The CDR3 consists of 12 residues. CDR1 is LNHNV, CDR2 YYDKDF, per germline (reference sequence). This chain's CDR3 is CATSRGRQPQHF. CDR3 nucleotides: TGTGCCACCAGCAGAGGGAGGCAGCCCCAGCATTTT.

This clonotype occurred a few times. The gene calls are TRBV10-3 and TRBJ2-5; D is undetermined. The CDR3 sequence is 11 residues long. Germline-derived CDR1 and CDR2 are ENHRY and SYGVKD. Deletions cut 6 bases from V and 4 bases from J, with 6 bases between. The CDR3 spells CAISTAETQYF. The CDR3 nucleotides read TGTGCCATCAGCACCGCAGAGACCCAGTACTTC.

The rearrangement links TRBV20-1 to TRBJ1-6; the D is unclear. V lost 6 bases, J lost 7 bases, and 13 bases lay in between. This CDR3 comprises 13 residues. Germline lookup yields CDR1 DFQATT and CDR2 SNEGSKA (reference sequence). The CDR3 loop is CSATDGGNSPLHF. The CDR3 nucleotides read TGCAGTGCGACCGACGGAGGGAATTCACCCCTCCACTTT.

This chain uses TRBV25-1 with TRBJ2-4, with D unresolved. V dropped 10 bases and J dropped 0 bases, with 13 bases sitting between them. Germline-derived CDR1 and CDR2 are MGHDK and SYGVNS. There are 14 residues in the CDR3. The CDR3 bases are TGTGCCACCGAACCGTTTCGAGCCAAAAACATTCAGTACTTC. As protein: CATEPFRAKNIQYF.